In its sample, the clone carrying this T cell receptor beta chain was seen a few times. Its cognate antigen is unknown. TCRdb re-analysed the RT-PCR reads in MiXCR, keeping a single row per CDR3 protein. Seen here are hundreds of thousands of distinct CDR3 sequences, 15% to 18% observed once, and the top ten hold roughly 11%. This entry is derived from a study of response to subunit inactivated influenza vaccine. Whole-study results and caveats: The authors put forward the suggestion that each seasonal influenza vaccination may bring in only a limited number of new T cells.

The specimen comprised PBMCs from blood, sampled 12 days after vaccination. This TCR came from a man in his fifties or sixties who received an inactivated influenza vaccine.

The CDR3: CASSLSGTFSYEQYF. Written as DNA, the CDR3 is TGTGCCAGCAGTTTATCCGGGACATTTTCCTACGAGCAGTACTTC. J is TRBJ2-7 and V is TRBV28; a possible D gene is TRBD1 (6 bases). The ends were cut back, 1 base at V and 1 base at J, with 11 bases in the middle. CDR3 length: 15 amino acids. CDR1 is MDHEN, CDR2 SYDVKM, per germline.